Following are 6 T cell receptor beta chains from one sample sequenced in a study of CD8+ T cells in alopecia areata. Treatment indicated: oral pan-JAK inhibitor, 5-10 mg twice daily. It was cDNA, reverse transcribed from extracted RNA, that served as the sequencing template. Using immunoSEQ multiplex PCR, the repertoire was profiled, and TCRdb retains in-frame clones only, with some absent. The sample contains about 220,000 clones, around 57% of which appear only once. Material: CD4+ T cells sorted from blood, obtained at week 4, from a patient treated with tofacitinib. These receptor sequences come from a human donor with alopecia areata.

This chain links TRBV29-1 with TRBJ1-2; D is uncertain. The CDR3 runs to 11 residues. V shed 1 base and J shed 8 bases, with 8 bases lying between them. Germline-derived CDR1 and CDR2 are SQVTM and ANQGSEA. The CDR3 is CSVEVGAGYTF. CDR3 sequence (DNA): TGCAGCGTTGAAGTCGGTGCGGGCTACACCTTC.

The gene calls are TRBV25-1 and TRBJ2-5; D uncertain. Trimming shortened V by 2 bases and J by 3 bases, and 10 bases separated the two germline ends. Germline CDR1 MGHDK, CDR2 SYGVNS. This CDR3 comprises 14 residues. The CDR3 loop is CASSEAPVEETQYF. For the CDR3, the DNA is TGTGCCAGCAGTGAAGCACCGGTGGAAGAGACCCAGTACTTC.

This clone was counted only a few times. This chain uses TRBV9 with TRBJ1-1; tentative D call: TRBD1 (5 bases). CDR3 size: 13 residues. Deletions cut 0 bases from V and 6 bases from J, with 9 bases between. Germline CDR1 is SGDLS and CDR2 is YYNGEE. The CDR3 region is CASSVAWDAEAFF. In DNA form, the CDR3 reads TGTGCCAGCAGCGTAGCTTGGGACGCTGAAGCTTTCTTT.

This clone was recorded a few times. The J gene is TRBJ1-5, the V gene TRBV4-3; unclear D gene. The CDR3 contains 15 residues. CDR1 and CDR2 from the germline V gene are LGHNA and YSLEER. V was shortened by 0 bases and J by 3 bases, with 9 bases between the two germline ends. In DNA, the CDR3 is TGCGCCAGCAGCCAAGATTGGCCAGACAATCAGCCCCAGCATTTT. Translation gives CASSQDWPDNQPQHF.

The rearrangement joins TRBV19 to TRBJ1-2, with 10 bases fitting TRBD1. This CDR3 is built from 16 residues. With 1 base clipped from V and 7 bases from J, the junction kept 9 bases outside the gene matches. Germline CDR1 LNHDA, CDR2 SQIVND (reference sequence). CDR3 region: CASSIAPDRGQFGYTF. The CDR3 DNA is TGTGCCAGTAGTATAGCCCCCGACAGGGGGCAGTTTGGCTACACCTTC.

This clone was seen more than once but under ten times. J is TRBJ2-7 and V is TRBV30; TRBD1 matches 7 bases. This CDR3 is 15 amino acids long. With V trimmed by 0 bases and J by 3 bases, 8 bases remained unmatched. Germline V lookup: CDR1 GTSNPN, CDR2 SVGIG (reference sequence). CDR3 in amino acids: CAWSVGLQGLYEQYF. The CDR3 DNA follows: TGTGCCTGGAGTGTAGGCCTACAGGGGCTCTACGAGCAGTACTTC.